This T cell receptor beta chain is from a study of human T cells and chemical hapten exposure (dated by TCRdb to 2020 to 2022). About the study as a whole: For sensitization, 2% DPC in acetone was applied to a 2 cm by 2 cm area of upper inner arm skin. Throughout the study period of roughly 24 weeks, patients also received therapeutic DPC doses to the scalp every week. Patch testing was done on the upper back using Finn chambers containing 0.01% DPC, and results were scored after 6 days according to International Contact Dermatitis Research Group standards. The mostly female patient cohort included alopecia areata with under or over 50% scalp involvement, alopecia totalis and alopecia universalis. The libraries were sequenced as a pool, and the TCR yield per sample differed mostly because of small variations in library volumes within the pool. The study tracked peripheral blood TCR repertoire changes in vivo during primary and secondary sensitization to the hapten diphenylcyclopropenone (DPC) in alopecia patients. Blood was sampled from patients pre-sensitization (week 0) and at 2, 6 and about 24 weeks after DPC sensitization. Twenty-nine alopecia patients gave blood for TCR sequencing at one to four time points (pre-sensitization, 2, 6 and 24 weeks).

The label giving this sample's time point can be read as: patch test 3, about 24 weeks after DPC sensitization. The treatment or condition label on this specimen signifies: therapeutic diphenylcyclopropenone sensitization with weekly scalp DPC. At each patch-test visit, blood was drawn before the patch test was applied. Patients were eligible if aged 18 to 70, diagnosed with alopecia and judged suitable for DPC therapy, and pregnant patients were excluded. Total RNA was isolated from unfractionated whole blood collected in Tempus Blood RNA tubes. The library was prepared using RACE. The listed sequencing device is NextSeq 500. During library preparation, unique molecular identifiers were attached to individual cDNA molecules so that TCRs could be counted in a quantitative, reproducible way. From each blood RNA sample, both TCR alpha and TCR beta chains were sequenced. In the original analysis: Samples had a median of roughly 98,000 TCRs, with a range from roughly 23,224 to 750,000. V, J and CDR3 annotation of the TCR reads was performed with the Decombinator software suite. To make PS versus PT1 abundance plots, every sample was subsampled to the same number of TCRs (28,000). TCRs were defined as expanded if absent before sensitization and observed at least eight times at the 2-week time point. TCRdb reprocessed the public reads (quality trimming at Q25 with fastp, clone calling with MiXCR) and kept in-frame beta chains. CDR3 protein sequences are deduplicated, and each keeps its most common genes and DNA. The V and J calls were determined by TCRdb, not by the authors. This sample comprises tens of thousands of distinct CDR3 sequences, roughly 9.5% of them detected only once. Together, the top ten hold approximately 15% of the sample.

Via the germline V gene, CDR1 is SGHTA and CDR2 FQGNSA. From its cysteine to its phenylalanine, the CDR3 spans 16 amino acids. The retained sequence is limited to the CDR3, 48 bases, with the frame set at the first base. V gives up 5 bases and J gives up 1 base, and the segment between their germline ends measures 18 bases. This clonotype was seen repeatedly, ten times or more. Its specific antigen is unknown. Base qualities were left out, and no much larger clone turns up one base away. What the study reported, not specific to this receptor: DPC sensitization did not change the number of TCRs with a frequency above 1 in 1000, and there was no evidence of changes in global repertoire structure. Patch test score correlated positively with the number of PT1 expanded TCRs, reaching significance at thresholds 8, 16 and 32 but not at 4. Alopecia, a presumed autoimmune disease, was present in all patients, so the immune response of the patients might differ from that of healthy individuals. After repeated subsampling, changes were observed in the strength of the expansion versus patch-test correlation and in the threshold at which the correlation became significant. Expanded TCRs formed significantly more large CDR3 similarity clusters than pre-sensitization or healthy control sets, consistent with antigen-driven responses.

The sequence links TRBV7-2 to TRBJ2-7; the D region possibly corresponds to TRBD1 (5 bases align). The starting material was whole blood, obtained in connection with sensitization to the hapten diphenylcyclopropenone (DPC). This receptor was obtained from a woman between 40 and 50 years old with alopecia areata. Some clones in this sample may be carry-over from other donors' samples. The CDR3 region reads CASSGARDSRSYEQYF. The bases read TGTGCCAGCAGCGGGGCGAGAGACTCAAGATCCTACGAGCAGTACTTC.